This T cell receptor (beta chain) was obtained from a study of T-cell reconstitution after alpha-beta-depleted transplantation in children. The TCRbeta library incorporated unique molecular identifiers. TCRdb passed the PCR reads through MiXCR, listing each CDR3 protein once. The sample yields 200,000 to 250,000 distinct CDR3 sequences, more than 10% seen once. Trimming removed 2 bases from V and 8 bases from J, with 12 bases in between. The V gene's germline CDR1 is LGHNA and CDR2 YNFKEQ. The CDR3 totals 13 residues. The sequencing used PBMCs from the stem cell graft donor, collected from the stem cell graft. The clonotype comes from a human donor who donated a stem cell graft to a child with acute lymphoblastic leukemia. The V call is TRBV4-2, the J call TRBJ1-2; no reliable D call. The CDR3 reads CASSQTTGGGYTF. Written as DNA, the CDR3 is TGTGCCAGCAGCCAAACGACCGGAGGGGGCTACACCTTC.